These 12 T cell receptor beta chains were sequenced from one sample in a study of cytomegalovirus exposure and HLA in healthy donors (TCRdb year 2017). Library creation used the immunoSEQ multiplex PCR assay. For the multiplex PCR, a mixture combining 60 forward primers for TCR Vbeta segments and 13 reverse primers for TCR Jbeta segments was used. TCRdb took over this immuneACCESS table, retaining in-frame rearrangements with V and J assigned. Such tables are incomplete; in checked studies, under half of the missing clones stem from an unresolved V gene, and the remainder is unexplained. The sample table lists about 160,000 clones, roughly three quarters of them with a count of one. The ten largest make up roughly 7.1% of the sample. The sequenced sample was PBMCs. The receptors originated from a man between 40 and 49 years old in good health and CMV-seropositive.

The chain recombines TRBV5-6 with TRBJ2-7; D gene ambiguous. Germline-derived CDR1 and CDR2 are SGHDT and YYEEEE. V was cut by 3 bases and J by 9 bases, with 16 bases left in between. The CDR3 loop spans 13 amino acids. CDR3 nucleotides: TGTGCCAGCAGCTCGTCAGGCCCCCGTTGGCAGTACTTC. Residues: CASSSSGPRWQYF.

This clone has just one count. This sequence joins TRBV5-4 and TRBJ2-2, with TRBD2 matching 14 bases. V lost 4 bases and J lost 7; bases outside the gene matches: 12. The germline V gene encodes CDR1 SGHNT and CDR2 YYREEE (reference sequence). The CDR3 is made up of 18 amino acids. This CDR3 reads CASSTLTSGGAFFGELFF. The CDR3 DNA follows: TGTGCCAGCAGCACCCTGACTAGCGGGGGGGCCTTTTTCGGGGAGCTGTTTTTT.

This clone was detected only a few times. The chain employs TRBV11-3 and TRBJ2-7; 8 bases line up with TRBD1. CDR1 SGHNT and CDR2 YENEEA come from the germline V gene. Trimming took 4 bases from V and 2 from J; bases not matched to a gene: 10. CDR3 length equals 16 residues. The CDR3 DNA is TGTGCCAGCAGCTGCCAACAGGGGGAGGCCCCCTACGAGCAGTACTTC. This encodes CASSCQQGEAPYEQYF.

The chain combines TRBV30 with TRBJ2-5; 9 nucleotides align to TRBD1. CDR1 is GTSNPN, CDR2 SVGIG, per germline (reference sequence). This CDR3 comprises 13 residues. Trimming took 3 bases from V and 5 from J; bases not matched to a gene: 4. The CDR3 DNA reads as TGTGCCTGGAGGGGACAGGGTCGCGAGACCCAGTACTTC. Its protein is CAWRGQGRETQYF.

The rearrangement links TRBV7-3 to TRBJ1-1; a possible D gene is TRBD1 (5 bases). The V gene's germline CDR1 is SGHTA and CDR2 FQGTGA. The CDR3 is made up of 13 amino acids. With 7 bases removed from V and 1 base from J, the gap between germline ends came to 10 bases. The CDR3 sequence is CASKQGANTEAFF. DNA of the CDR3: TGTGCCAGCAAGCAGGGCGCGAACACTGAAGCTTTCTTT.

The rearrangement uses TRBV27 and TRBJ2-5, with 9 nucleotides matching TRBD1. There are 15 residues in the CDR3. The germline V gene encodes CDR1 MNHEY and CDR2 SMNVEV (reference sequence). After removal of 5 bases from V and 11 bases from J, the junction contained 15 bases not matched to a gene. The CDR3 bases are TGTGCCAGCAGTGGGCCCGGGACAGGGAGGGGTGAGCAGTACTTC. It yields the protein CASSGPGTGRGEQYF.

A few counts support this clone. The rearrangement links TRBV18 to TRBJ1-1, with 11 bases matching TRBD1. CDR1 KGHSH and CDR2 LQKENI come from the germline V gene. Germline trimming cut 3 bases from V and 2 bases from J; bases unmatched to any gene: 2. The CDR3 sequence is 15 residues long. The CDR3: CASSPGTGGNTEAFF. CDR3 coding DNA: TGTGCCAGCTCACCGGGGACAGGGGGTAACACTGAAGCTTTCTTT.

V gene TRBV18 combines with J gene TRBJ1-5; 7 nucleotides agree with TRBD1. CDR3 size: 13 residues. V was pared by 6 bases and J by 7 bases, with 6 bases of the junction left unmatched. Germline V CDR1 and CDR2: KGHSH, LQKENI. The CDR3 sequence: CASSPDRVQPQHF. DNA of the CDR3: TGTGCCAGCTCCCCAGACAGGGTCCAGCCCCAGCATTTT.

The J gene is TRBJ1-1, the V gene TRBV6-1; 9 nucleotides align to TRBD1. Germline V gene lookup returns CDR1 MNHNS and CDR2 SASEGT. Trimming took 4 bases from V and 2 from J; bases not matched to a gene: 2. The CDR3 covers 14 residues. DNA for the CDR3: TGTGCCAGCAGTGGACAGGGGGACAACACTGAAGCTTTCTTT. Its translation is CASSGQGDNTEAFF.

This clone occurred a few times. The V and J genes are TRBV4-1 and TRBJ1-6; D uncertain. The V end lost 3 bases, the J end lost 4 bases, and 19 bases lay between the germline ends. This CDR3 is built from 18 residues. Looked up from germline, CDR1 is MGHRA and CDR2 is YSYEKL. As DNA, the CDR3 is TGCGCCAGCAGCCACGCCGGGTCCCAAAATGAATATAATTCACCCCTCCACTTT. Its translation: CASSHAGSQNEYNSPLHF.

This chain connects TRBV9 to TRBJ2-2; 7 bases agree with TRBD2. J lost 5 bases, V lost 4 bases, and 2 bases had no gene match. Germline CDR1 is SGDLS and CDR2 is YYNGEE. This CDR3 is built from 13 residues. CDR3 DNA sequence: TGTGCCAGCAGCATCGGGGGGACCGGGGAGCTGTTTTTT. Protein: CASSIGGTGELFF. The full variable domain, with the rest looked up from reference TRBV9 and TRBJ2-2, is DSGVTQTPKHLITATGQRVTLRCSPRSGDLSVYWYQQSLDQGLQFLIQYYNGEERAKGNILERFSAQQFPDLHSELNLSSLELGDSALYFCASSIGGTGELFFGEGSRLTVL.

This rearrangement joins TRBV27 to TRBJ1-2, with TRBD1 identical over 9 bases. The germline CDR1 and CDR2 sequences are MNHEY and SMNVEV (reference sequence). J lost 7 bases, V lost 4 bases, and 7 bases had no gene match. The CDR3 has 14 amino acids. The CDR3 DNA reads as TGTGCCAGCAGTTCCCGGGACAGGGTAGCTGGCTACACCTTC. This codes for CASSSRDRVAGYTF.